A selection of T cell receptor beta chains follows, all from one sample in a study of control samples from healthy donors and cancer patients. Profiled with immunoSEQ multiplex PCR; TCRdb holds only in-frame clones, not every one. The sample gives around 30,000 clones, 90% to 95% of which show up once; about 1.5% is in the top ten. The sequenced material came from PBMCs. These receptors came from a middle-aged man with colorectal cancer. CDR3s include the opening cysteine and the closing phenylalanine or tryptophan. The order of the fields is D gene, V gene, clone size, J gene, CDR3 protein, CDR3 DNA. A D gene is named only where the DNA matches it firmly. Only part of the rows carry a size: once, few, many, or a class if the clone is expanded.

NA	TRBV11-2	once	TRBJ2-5	CASSLLGKETQYF	TGTGCCAGCAGCTTACTCGGGAAAGAGACCCAGTACTTC
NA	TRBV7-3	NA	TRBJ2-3	CASSLKGVSTQYF	TGTGCCAGCAGCCTGAAAGGGGTCTCTACGCAGTATTTT
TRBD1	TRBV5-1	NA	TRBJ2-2	CASSLVQGASGELFF	TGCGCCAGCAGCTTGGTCCAGGGGGCGAGCGGGGAGCTGTTTTTT
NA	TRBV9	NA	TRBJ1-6	CASSPGTNSPLHF	TGTGCCAGCAGCCCGGGGACTAATTCACCCCTCCACTTT
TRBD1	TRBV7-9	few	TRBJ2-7	CASSPRTGTEQYF	TGTGCCAGCAGCCCCCGGACAGGCACCGAGCAGTACTTC
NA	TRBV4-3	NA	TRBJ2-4	CASSQVLELAKNIQYF	TGCGCCAGCAGCCAAGTTCTAGAGCTAGCCAAAAACATTCAGTACTTC
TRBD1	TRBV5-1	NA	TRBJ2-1	CASSLGQAANEQFF	TGCGCCAGCAGCCTAGGACAGGCGGCTAATGAGCAGTTCTTC
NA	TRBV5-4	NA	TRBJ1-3	CASSLSGSVSGNTIYF	TGTGCCAGCAGCTTGTCCGGTAGTGTCTCTGGAAACACCATATATTTT
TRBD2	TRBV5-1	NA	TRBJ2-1	CASSLVLAGPGEQFF	TGCGCCAGCAGCTTGGTTCTAGCGGGGCCGGGTGAGCAGTTCTTC
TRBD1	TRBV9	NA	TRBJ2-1	CASNPHRGRGSEVNEQFF	TGTGCCAGCAACCCTCACAGGGGGCGCGGATCCGAGGTCAATGAGCAGTTCTTC
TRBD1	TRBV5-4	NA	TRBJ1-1	CASSHPVGRGATEAFF	TGTGCCAGCAGCCACCCGGTGGGCAGGGGGGCCACTGAAGCTTTCTTT
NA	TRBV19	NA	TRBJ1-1	CASSSHSRVSEAFF	TGTGCCAGTAGTTCCCATTCCAGGGTATCTGAAGCTTTCTTT
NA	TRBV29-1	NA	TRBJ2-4	CSVEIQGTNIQYF	TGCAGCGTTGAAATCCAGGGCACAAACATTCAGTACTTC
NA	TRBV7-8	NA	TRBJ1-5	CASSLAPKPQHF	TGTGCCAGCAGCTTAGCGCCGAAGCCCCAGCATTTT
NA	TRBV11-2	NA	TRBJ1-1	CASSLGLNTEAFF	TGTGCCAGCAGCTTAGGGCTGAACACTGAAGCTTTCTTT
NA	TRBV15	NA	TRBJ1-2	CATSRALDYGYTF	TGTGCCACCAGCAGAGCCTTGGACTATGGCTACACCTTC
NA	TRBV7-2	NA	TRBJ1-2	CASSLVYRDGGYTF	TGTGCCAGCAGCTTAGTTTACAGGGATGGCGGCTACACCTTC
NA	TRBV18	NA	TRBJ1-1	CASSLMNTEAFF	TGTGCCTCCTCGCTAATGAACACTGAAGCTTTCTTT
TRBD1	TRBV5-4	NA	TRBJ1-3	CASSDGTAAGNTIYF	TGTGCCAGCAGCGACGGGACAGCTGCTGGAAACACCATATATTTT
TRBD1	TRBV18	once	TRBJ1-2	CASSPGTGFPNYGYTF	TGTGCCAGCTCTCCCGGGACAGGTTTCCCGAACTATGGCTACACCTTC
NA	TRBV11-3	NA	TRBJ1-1	CASRARSEAFF	TGTGCCAGCAGGGCTCGATCGGAAGCTTTCTTT
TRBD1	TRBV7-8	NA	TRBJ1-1	CASSLASTGMNTEAFF	TGTGCCAGCAGCTTAGCCTCGACAGGGATGAACACTGAAGCTTTCTTT
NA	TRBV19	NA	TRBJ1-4	CARENATNEKLFF	TGTGCCAGGGAGAATGCAACTAATGAAAAACTGTTTTTT
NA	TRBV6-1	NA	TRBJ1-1	CASSEARSGRTAAFF	TGTGCCAGCAGTGAAGCTCGGTCTGGGAGGACGGCGGCTTTCTTT
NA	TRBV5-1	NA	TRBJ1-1	CASSLGGGMLTEAFF	TGCGCCAGCAGCTTGGGTGGGGGTATGTTGACTGAAGCTTTCTTT
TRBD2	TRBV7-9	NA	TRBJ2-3	CASSSVSGGVDTQYF	TGTGCCAGCAGCAGCGTTAGCGGGGGGGTGGATACGCAGTATTTT
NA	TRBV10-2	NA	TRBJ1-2	CATAGIGGDYGYTF	TGCGCCACAGCGGGTATCGGGGGCGACTATGGCTACACCTTC
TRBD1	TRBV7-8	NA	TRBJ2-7	CASSPTGGEQYF	TGTGCCAGCAGTCCTACAGGGGGAGAGCAGTACTTC
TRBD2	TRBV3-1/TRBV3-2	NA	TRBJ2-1	CASSQETSGYNEQFF	TGTGCCAGCAGCCAAGAGACTAGCGGGTACAATGAGCAGTTCTTC
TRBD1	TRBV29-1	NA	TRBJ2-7	CSVLGQGTDEQYF	TGCAGCGTCCTCGGACAGGGGACAGACGAGCAGTACTTC
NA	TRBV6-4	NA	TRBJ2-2	CASKELSLNTGELFF	TGTGCCAGCAAAGAACTCTCCTTGAACACCGGGGAGCTGTTTTTT
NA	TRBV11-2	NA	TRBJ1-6	CASSARPGQSNSPLHF	TGTGCCAGCAGCGCTCGGCCCGGACAAAGTAATTCACCCCTCCACTTT
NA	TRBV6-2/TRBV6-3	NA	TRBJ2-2	CASSYSNGELFF	TGTGCCAGCAGTTACTCGAACGGGGAGCTGTTTTTT
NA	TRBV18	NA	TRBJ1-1	CASSSFDTEAFF	TGTGCCAGCTCATCATTCGACACTGAAGCTTTCTTT
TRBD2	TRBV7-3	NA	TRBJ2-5	CASSQGVSGGQETQYF	TGTGCCAGCAGCCAAGGGGTTAGCGGGGGTCAAGAGACCCAGTACTTC
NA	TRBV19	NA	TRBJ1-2	CASSIGGIPINYGYTF	TGTGCCAGTAGTATTGGGGGAATACCTATTAACTATGGCTACACCTTC
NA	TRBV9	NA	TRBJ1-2	CASSVLDGLEGYTF	TGTGCCAGCAGCGTTCTGGACGGACTCGAAGGCTACACCTTC